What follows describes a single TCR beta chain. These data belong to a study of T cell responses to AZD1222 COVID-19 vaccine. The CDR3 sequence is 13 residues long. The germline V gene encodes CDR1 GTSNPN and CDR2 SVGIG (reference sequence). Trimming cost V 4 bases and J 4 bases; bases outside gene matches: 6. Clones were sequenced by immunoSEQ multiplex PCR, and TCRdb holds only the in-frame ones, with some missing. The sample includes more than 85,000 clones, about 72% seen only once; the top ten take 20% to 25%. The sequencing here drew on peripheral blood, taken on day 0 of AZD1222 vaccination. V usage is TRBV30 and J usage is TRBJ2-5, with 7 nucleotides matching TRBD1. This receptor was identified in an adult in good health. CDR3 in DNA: TGTGCCTGGAACAGGGGTCGGGGAGAGACCCAGTACTTC. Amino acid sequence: CAWNRGRGETQYF.